This T cell receptor beta chain was sequenced in a study of human T cells and chemical hapten exposure. Time point defined: pre-sensitization, week 0. The treatment denotes: therapeutic diphenylcyclopropenone sensitization with weekly scalp DPC. Patch tests were applied only after blood draws. TCRdb fed the RACE reads into MiXCR, producing one record per CDR3 protein. Here the sample spans over 300,000 distinct CDR3 sequences, roughly 5% being singletons. The CDR3 has 15 amino acids. The germline gives CDR1 SGHNT, CDR2 YYREEE (reference sequence). V was pared by 2 bases and J by 2 bases, with 13 bases between.

This chain joins TRBV5-4 and TRBJ1-1; D is possibly TRBD1 (5 bases). The starting material was whole blood, obtained in connection with sensitization to the hapten diphenylcyclopropenone (DPC). The TCR sequence derives from a woman in her 50s with alopecia areata. Some clones in this sample may be carry-over from other donors' samples. The CDR3 reads CASSLKGRFNTEAFF. CDR3 bases: TGTGCCAGCAGCTTAAAGGGACGGTTTAACACTGAAGCTTTCTTT.